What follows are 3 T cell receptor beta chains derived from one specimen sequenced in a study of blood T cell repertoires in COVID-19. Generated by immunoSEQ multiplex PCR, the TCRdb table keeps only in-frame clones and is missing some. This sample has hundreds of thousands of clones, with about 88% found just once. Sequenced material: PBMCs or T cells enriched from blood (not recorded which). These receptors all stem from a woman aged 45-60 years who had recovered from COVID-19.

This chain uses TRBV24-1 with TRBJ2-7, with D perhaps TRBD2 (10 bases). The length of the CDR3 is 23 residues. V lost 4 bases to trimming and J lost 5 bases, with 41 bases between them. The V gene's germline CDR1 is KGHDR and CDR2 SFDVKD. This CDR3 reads CATSDSRPRGQGSQAGGFDEQYF. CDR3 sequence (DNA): TGTGCCACCAGTGACTCCCGACCCCGAGGACAGGGGTCACAAGCGGGAGGGTTCGACGAGCAGTACTTC.

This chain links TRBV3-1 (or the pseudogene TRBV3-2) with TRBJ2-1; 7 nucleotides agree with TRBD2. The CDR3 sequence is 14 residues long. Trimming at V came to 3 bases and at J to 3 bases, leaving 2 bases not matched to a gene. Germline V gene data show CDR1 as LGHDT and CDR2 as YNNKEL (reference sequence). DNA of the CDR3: TGTGCCAGCAGCCACCGGGACTACTACAATGAGCAGTTCTTC. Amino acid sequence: CASSHRDYYNEQFF.

Here the CDR3 DNA reads TGTGCCAGCAGTCCGTCGGGGGTCACTGGGGCCAACGTCCTGACTTTC. It translates to CASSPSGVTGANVLTF. This sequence joins TRBV2 and TRBJ2-6; D possibly corresponds to TRBD2 (6 bases). Per germline, CDR1 SNHLY and CDR2 FYNNEI. The CDR3 runs to 16 residues. The V end lost 5 bases, the J end lost 2 bases, and 13 bases lay between the germline ends.